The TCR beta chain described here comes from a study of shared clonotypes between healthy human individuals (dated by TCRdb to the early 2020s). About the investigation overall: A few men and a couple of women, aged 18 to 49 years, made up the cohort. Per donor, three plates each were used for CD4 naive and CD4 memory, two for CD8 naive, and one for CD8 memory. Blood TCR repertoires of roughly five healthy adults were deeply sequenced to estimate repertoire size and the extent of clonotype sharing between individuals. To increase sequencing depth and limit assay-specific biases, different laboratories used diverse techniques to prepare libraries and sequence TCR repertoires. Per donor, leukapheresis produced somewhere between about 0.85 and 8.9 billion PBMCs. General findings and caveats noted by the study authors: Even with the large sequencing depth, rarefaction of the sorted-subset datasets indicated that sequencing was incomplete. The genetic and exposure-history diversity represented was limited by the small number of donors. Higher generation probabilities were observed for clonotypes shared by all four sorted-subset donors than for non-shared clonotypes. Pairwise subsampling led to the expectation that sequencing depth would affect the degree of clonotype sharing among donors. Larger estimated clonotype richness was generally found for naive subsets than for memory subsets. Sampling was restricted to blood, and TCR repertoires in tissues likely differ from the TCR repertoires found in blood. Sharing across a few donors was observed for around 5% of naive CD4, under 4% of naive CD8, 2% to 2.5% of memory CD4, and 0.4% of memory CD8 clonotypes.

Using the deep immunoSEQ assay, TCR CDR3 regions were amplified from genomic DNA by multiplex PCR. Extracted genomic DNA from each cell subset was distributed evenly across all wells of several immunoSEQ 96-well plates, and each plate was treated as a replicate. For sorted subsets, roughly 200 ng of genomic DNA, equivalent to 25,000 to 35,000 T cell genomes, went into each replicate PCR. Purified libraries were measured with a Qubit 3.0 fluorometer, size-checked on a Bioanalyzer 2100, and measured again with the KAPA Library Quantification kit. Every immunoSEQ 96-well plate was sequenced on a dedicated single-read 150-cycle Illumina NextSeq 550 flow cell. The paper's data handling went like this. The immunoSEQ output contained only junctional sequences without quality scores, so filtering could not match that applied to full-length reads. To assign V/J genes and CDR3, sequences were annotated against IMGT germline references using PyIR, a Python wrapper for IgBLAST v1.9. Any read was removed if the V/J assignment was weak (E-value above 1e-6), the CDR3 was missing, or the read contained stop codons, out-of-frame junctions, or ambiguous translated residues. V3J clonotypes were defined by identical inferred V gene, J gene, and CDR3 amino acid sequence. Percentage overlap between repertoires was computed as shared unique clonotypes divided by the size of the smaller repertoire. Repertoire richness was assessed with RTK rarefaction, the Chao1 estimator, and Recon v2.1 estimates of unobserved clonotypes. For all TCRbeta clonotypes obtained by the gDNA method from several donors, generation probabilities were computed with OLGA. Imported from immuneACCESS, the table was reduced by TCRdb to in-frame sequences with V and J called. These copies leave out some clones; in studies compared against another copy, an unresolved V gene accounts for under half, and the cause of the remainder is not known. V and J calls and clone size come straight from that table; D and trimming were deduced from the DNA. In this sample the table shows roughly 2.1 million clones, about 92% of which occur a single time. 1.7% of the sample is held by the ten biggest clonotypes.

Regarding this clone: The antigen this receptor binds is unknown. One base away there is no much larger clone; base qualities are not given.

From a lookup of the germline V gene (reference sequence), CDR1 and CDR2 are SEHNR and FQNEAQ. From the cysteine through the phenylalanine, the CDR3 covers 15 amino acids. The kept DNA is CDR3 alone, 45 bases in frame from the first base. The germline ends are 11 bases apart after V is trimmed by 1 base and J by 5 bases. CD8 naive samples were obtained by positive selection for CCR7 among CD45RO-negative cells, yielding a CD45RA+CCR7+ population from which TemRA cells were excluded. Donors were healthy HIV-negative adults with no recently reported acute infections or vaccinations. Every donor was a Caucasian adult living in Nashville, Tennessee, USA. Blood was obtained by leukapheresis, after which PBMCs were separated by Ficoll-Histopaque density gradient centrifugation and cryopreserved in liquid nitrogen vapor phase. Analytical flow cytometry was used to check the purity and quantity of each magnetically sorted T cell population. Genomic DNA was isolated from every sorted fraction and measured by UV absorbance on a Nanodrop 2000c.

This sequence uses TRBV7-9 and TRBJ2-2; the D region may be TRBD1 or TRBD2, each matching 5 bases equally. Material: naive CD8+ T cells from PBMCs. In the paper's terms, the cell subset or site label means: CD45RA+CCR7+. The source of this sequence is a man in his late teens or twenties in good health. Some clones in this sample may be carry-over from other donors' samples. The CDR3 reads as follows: CASSLVRGPTGELFF. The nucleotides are TGTGCCAGCAGCTTAGTACGGGGCCCAACCGGGGAGCTGTTTTTT.